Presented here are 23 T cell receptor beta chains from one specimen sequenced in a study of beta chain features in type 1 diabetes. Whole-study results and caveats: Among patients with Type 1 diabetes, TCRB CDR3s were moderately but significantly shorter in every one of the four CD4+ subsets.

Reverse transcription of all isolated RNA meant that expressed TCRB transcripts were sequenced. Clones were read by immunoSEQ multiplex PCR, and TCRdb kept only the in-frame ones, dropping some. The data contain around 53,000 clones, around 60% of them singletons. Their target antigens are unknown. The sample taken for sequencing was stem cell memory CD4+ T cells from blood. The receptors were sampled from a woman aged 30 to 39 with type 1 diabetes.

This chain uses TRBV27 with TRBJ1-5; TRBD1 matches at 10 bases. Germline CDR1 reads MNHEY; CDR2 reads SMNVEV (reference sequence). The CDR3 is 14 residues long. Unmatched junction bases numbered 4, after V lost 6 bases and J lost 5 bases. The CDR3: CASRTGTGDQPQHF. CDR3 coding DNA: TGTGCCAGCAGGACGGGGACAGGGGATCAGCCCCAGCATTTT.

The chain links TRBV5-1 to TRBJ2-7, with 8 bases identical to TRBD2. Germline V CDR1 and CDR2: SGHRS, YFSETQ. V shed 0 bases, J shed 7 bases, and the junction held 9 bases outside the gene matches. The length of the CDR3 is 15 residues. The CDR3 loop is CASSLADGRANEQYF. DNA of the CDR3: TGCGCCAGCAGCTTGGCCGACGGGAGGGCGAATGAGCAGTACTTC. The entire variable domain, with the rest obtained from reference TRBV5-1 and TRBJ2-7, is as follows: KAGVTQTPRYLIKTRGQQVTLSCSPISGHRSVSWYQQTPGQGLQFLFEYFSETQRNKGNFPGRFSGRQFSNSRSEMNVSTLELGDSALYLCASSLADGRANEQYFGPGTRLTVT.

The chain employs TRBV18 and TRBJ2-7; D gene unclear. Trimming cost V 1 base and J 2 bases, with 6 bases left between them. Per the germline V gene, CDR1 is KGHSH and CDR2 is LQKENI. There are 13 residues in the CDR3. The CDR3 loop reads CASSPLSAYEQYF. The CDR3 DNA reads TGTGCCAGCTCACCACTTTCCGCCTACGAGCAGTACTTC.

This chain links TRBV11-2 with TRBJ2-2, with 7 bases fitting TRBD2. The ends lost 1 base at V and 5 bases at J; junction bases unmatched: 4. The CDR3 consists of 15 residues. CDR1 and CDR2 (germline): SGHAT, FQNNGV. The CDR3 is CASSLVRGETGELFF. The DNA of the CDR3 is TGTGCCAGCAGCTTAGTCCGGGGGGAAACCGGGGAGCTGTTTTTT.

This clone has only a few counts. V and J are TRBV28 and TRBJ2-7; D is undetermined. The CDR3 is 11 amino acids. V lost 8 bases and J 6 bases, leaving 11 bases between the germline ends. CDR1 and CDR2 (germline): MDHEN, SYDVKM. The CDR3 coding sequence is TGTGCCAGCCTCGGATGGAGCGAGCAGTACTTC. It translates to CASLGWSEQYF.

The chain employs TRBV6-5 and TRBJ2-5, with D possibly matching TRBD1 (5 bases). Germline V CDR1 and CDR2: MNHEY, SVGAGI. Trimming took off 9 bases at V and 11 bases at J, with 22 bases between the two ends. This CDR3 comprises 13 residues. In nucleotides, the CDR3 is TGTGCCAGTGGACCCCCAGGGCTACGTGGGCAGTACTTC. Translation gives CASGPPGLRGQYF.

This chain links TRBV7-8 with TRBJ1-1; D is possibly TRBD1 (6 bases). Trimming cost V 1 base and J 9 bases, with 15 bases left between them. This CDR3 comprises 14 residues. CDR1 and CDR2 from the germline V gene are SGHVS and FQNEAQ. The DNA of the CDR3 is TGTGCCAGCAGCTTAGTAGTTCTTGGGGGCAAAGCTTTCTTT. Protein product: CASSLVVLGGKAFF.

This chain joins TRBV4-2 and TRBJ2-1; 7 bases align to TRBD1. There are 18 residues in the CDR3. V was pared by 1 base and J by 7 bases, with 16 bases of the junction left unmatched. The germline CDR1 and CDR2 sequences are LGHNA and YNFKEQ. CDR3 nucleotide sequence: TGTGCCAGCAGCCAAGGGGTGACAGGGACGTTAATAAGGAATGAGCAGTTCTTC. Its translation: CASSQGVTGTLIRNEQFF.

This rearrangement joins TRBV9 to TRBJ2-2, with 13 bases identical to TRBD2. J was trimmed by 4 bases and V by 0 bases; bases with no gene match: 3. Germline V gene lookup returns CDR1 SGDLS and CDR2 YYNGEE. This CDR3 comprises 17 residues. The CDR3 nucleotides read TGTGCCAGCAGCGTAGCCGGACTAGCGGGAGCCACCGGGGAGCTGTTTTTT. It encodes CASSVAGLAGATGELFF. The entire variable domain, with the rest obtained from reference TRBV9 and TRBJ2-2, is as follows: DSGVTQTPKHLITATGQRVTLRCSPRSGDLSVYWYQQSLDQGLQFLIQYYNGEERAKGNILERFSAQQFPDLHSELNLSSLELGDSALYFCASSVAGLAGATGELFFGEGSRLTVL.

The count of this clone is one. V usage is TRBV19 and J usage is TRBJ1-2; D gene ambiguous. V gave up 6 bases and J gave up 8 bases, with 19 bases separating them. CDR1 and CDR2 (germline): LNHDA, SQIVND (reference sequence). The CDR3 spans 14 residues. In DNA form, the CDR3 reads TGTGCCAGTAGCTATTCACTCACTTTCGGGGGCTACACCTTC. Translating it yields CASSYSLTFGGYTF.

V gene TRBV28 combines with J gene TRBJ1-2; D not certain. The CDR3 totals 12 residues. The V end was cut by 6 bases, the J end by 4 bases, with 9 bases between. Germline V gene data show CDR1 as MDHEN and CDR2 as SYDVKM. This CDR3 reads CASSRRGYGYTF. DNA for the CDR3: TGTGCCAGCAGCCGCCGGGGCTATGGCTACACCTTC.

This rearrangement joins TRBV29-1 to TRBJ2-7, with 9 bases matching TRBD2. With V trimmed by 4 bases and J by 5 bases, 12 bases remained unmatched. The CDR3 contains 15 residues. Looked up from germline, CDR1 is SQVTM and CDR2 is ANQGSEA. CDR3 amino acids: CSVGFRAGGFHEQYF. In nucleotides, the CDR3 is TGCAGCGTTGGTTTCAGGGCGGGAGGGTTCCACGAGCAGTACTTC.

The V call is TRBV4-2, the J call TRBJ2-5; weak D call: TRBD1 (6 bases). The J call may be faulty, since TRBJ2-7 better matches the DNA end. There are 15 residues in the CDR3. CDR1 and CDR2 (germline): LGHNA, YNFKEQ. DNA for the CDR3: TGTGCCAGCAGCCAAGGAACAGGGAGATCCTACGAGCAGTACTTC. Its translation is CASSQGTGRSYEQYF.

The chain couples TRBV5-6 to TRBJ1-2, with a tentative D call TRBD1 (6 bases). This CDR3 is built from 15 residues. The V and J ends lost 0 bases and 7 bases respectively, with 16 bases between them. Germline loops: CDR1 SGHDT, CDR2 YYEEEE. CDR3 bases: TGTGCCAGCAGCTTGGTAGACAGATCACAGGGTGGCTACACCTTC. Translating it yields CASSLVDRSQGGYTF. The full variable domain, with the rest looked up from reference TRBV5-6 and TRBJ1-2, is DAGVTQSPTHLIKTRGQQVTLRCSPKSGHDTVSWYQQALGQGPQFIFQYYEEEERQRGNFPDRFSGHQFPNYSSELNVNALLLGDSALYLCASSLVDRSQGGYTFGSGTRLTVV.

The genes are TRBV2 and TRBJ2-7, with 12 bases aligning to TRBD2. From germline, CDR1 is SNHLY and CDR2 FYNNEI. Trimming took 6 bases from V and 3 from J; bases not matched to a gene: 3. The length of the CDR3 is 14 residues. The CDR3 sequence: CASRVLAGGYEQYF. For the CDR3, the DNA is TGTGCCAGCAGGGTACTAGCGGGAGGCTACGAGCAGTACTTC.

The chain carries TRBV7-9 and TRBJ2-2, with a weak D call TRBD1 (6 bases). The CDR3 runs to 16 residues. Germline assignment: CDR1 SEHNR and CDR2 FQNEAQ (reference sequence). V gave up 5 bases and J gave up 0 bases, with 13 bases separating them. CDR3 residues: CASSPLDSTNTGELFF. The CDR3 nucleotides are TGTGCCAGCAGCCCGTTGGACAGCACGAACACCGGGGAGCTGTTTTTT.

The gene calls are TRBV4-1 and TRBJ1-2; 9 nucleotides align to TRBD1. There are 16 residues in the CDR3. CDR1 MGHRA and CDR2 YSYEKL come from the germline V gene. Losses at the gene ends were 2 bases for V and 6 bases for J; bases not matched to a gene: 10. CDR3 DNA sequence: TGCGCCAGCAGCCAACCAAGACAGGGGGGGAAGGATGGCTACACCTTC. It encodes CASSQPRQGGKDGYTF.

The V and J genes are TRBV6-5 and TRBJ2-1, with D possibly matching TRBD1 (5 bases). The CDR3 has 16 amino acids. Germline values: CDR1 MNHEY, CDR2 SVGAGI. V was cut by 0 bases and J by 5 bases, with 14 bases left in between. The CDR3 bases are TGTGCCAGCAGTTACTCGTATGGGGCTTTCAACAATGAGCAGTTCTTC. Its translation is CASSYSYGAFNNEQFF.

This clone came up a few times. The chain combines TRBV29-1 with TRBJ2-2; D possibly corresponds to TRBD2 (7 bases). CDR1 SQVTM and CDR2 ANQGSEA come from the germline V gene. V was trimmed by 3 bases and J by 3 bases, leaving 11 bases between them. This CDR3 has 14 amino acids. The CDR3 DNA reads TGCAGCGTTGATAGGGGGGGCGACACCGGGGAGCTGTTTTTT. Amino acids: CSVDRGGDTGELFF.

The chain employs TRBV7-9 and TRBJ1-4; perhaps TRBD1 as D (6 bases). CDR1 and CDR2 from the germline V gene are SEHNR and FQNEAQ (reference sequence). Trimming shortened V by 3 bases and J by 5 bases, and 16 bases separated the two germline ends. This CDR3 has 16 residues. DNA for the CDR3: TGTGCCAGCAGCTTCTCCTACAGGGATGGGAATGAAAAACTGTTTTTT. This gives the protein CASSFSYRDGNEKLFF.

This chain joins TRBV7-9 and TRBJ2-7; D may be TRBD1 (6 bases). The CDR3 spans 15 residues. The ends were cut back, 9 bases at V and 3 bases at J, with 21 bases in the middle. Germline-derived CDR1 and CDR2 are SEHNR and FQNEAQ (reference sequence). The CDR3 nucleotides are TGTGCCAGTCGCAGGCCAGGGGCGGGCCTCTACGAGCAGTACTTC. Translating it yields CASRRPGAGLYEQYF.

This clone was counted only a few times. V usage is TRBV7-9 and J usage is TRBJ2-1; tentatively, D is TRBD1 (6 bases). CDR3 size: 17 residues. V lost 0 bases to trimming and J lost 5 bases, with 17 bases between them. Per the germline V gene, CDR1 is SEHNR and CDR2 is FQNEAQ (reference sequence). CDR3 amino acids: CASSLAVTGLSDNEQFF. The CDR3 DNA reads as TGTGCCAGCAGCTTAGCGGTGACAGGACTTTCGGACAATGAGCAGTTCTTC.

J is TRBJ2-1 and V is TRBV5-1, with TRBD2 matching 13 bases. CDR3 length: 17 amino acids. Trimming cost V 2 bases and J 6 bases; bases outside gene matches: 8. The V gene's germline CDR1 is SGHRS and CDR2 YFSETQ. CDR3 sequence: CASSFGLAGAGGNEQFF. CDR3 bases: TGCGCCAGCAGCTTTGGACTAGCGGGAGCGGGTGGCAATGAGCAGTTCTTC.